Each of the 9 T cell receptor beta chains below was sequenced from the same sample in a study of shared clonotypes between healthy human individuals. TCRdb's table, derived via immunoSEQ multiplex PCR, lists solely in-frame clones and lacks some. The repertoire holds about 800,000 clones, with about 97% as singletons. Naive CD8 cells were CD45RO-negative, positively selected for CCR7, excluding terminally differentiated effector memory CD45RA+ cells. The sequencing sample was made of naive CD8+ T cells sorted from blood. Source of these receptors: a man aged 25-40 years in good health.

This clone was observed a handful of times. Other nucleotide sequences from this sample produce the same CDR3. V gene TRBV7-8 combines with J gene TRBJ2-7; TRBD1 aligns across 8 bases. The J segment lost 4 bases and the V segment lost 1 base, leaving 3 bases of the junction unmatched. CDR3 length: 14 amino acids. Per the germline V gene, CDR1 is SGHVS and CDR2 is FQNEAQ. In DNA, the CDR3 is TGTGCCAGCAGCTTAGGGACAGGGACTTACGAGCAGTACTTC. Its translation: CASSLGTGTYEQYF.

V and J are TRBV29-1 and TRBJ2-3; D may be TRBD2 (5 bases). Germline loops: CDR1 SQVTM, CDR2 ANQGSEA. Deletions cut 0 bases from V and 3 bases from J, with 10 bases between. The CDR3 sequence is 14 residues long. Here the CDR3 DNA reads TGCAGCGTTGAAGATCGTAGCGAGACAGATACGCAGTATTTT. Its translation: CSVEDRSETDTQYF.

V is TRBV4-1 and J is TRBJ2-1; D is possibly TRBD1 or TRBD2 (5 bases each). This CDR3 region has 17 residues. V was trimmed by 0 bases and J by 3 bases, leaving 15 bases between them. Germline V gives CDR1 MGHRA, CDR2 YSYEKL. The CDR3 bases are TGCGCCAGCAGCCAAGATCTTTCCGGGGCCCTCTACAATGAGCAGTTCTTC. Protein sequence: CASSQDLSGALYNEQFF.

J is TRBJ2-1 and V is TRBV7-8, with 7 bases that match TRBD2. Per germline, CDR1 SGHVS and CDR2 FQNEAQ. CDR3 length: 15 residues. Trimming removed 10 bases from V and 5 bases from J; junction bases left unmatched: 14. The CDR3 DNA is TGTGCCATCCTCAGTGGGGAGGGCCTGGACAATGAGCAGTTCTTC. It yields the protein CAILSGEGLDNEQFF.

This clone has just one count. This sequence joins TRBV6-5 and TRBJ2-1; D gene ambiguous. The CDR3 totals 13 residues. Germline values: CDR1 MNHEY, CDR2 SVGAGI. V was clipped by 4 bases and J by 2 bases, with 6 bases between them. In DNA form, the CDR3 reads TGTGCCAGCAGTTCTTCCGCCTACAATGAGCAGTTCTTC. This sequence encodes CASSSSAYNEQFF.

The chain couples TRBV11-2 to TRBJ2-1; TRBD1 aligns across 10 bases. Germline CDR1 SGHAT, CDR2 FQNNGV. V lost 5 bases and J lost 7; bases outside the gene matches: 14. The CDR3 runs 17 residues. Written as DNA, the CDR3 is TGTGCCAGCAGCCTTAGAACCGCGACAGGGGGCGGGAATGAGCAGTTCTTC. It specifies CASSLRTATGGGNEQFF.

The chain uses TRBV9 and TRBJ1-2; D is possibly TRBD1 (5 bases). The germline V gene encodes CDR1 SGDLS and CDR2 YYNGEE. The germline V and J ends were trimmed by 1 base and 1 base, with 11 bases remaining between them. CDR3 length: 15 residues. CDR3 coding DNA: TGTGCCAGCAGCGTATCCTTACAGGATAACTATGGCTACACCTTC. Its protein is CASSVSLQDNYGYTF.

This clone was detected only once. The chain carries TRBV7-9 and TRBJ2-2; 10 positions agree with TRBD2. The germline CDR1 and CDR2 sequences are SEHNR and FQNEAQ (reference sequence). V trimming: 5 bases; J trimming: 4 bases; junction bases outside the gene matches: 10. This CDR3 contains 17 residues. The CDR3, as DNA: TGTGCCAGCAGCGACGGACCTAGCGGGAGTGTCACCGGGGAGCTGTTTTTT. Residues: CASSDGPSGSVTGELFF.

The V gene is TRBV28, the J gene TRBJ2-1; TRBD2 agrees at 9 bases. The V gene's germline CDR1 is MDHEN and CDR2 SYDVKM. The CDR3 sequence is 16 residues long. The CDR3, as DNA: TGTACCACATGGCCTAGCGGGGTTAGCTCCTACAATGAGCAGTTCTTC. This sequence encodes CTTWPSGVSSYNEQFF.